A selection of T cell receptor beta chains follows, all from one sample in a study of human T cells and chemical hapten exposure. TCRdb re-derived calls from the RACE reads in MiXCR, one entry per CDR3 protein. The sample lists under 110,000 distinct CDR3 sequences, 12% occurring once. The starting material was whole blood, obtained in connection with sensitization to the hapten diphenylcyclopropenone (DPC). These receptors came from a woman aged 50 to 60 with alopecia areata. Some clones in this sample may be carry-over from other donors' samples. The CDR3 runs from the conserved cysteine through the conserved F or W. The D gene is left open where the match is weak. Expanded clones are given a class, and other clones once, few, many or no size at all.

clone_size,v_call,d_call,j_call,cdr3_aa,cdr3_nt
many,TRBV7-8,NA,TRBJ2-1,CASSVRDIIYNEQFF,TGTGCCAGCAGCGTCCGGGACATTATCTACAATGAGCAGTTCTTC
many,TRBV7-9,NA,TRBJ2-7,CASSAWEVSYEQYF,TGTGCCAGCAGCGCCTGGGAAGTTTCCTACGAGCAGTACTTC
NA,TRBV5-8,NA,TRBJ1-1,CASSLEGLRAFF,TGTGCCAGCAGCTTGGAAGGGCTCCGAGCTTTCTTT
many,TRBV19,TRBD2,TRBJ2-1,CASSLGLASYNEQFF,TGTGCCAGTAGCCTGGGACTAGCGTCCTACAATGAGCAGTTCTTC
NA,TRBV18,NA,TRBJ1-1,CASSPSRPTEAFF,TGTGCCAGCTCACCATCTCGGCCCACTGAAGCTTTCTTT
many,TRBV18,TRBD1,TRBJ1-2,CASSPFGQGSINTYGYTF,TGTGCCAGCTCACCCTTCGGACAGGGCTCAATAAACACCTATGGCTACACCTTC
many,TRBV29-1,NA,TRBJ2-7,CSAADYEQYF,TGCAGCGCCGCCGATTACGAGCAGTACTTC
NA,TRBV7-9,NA,TRBJ1-2,CASSLETMGDHGYTF,TGTGCCAGCAGCTTAGAGACAATGGGGGACCATGGCTACACCTTC
few,TRBV12-3/TRBV12-4,NA,TRBJ2-3,CASSLRRTSTDTQYF,TGTGCCAGCAGTTTAAGGCGGACTAGCACAGATACGCAGTATTTT
once,TRBV11-2,NA,TRBJ2-3,CASSLGTGDTHYF,TGTGCCAGCAGCTTAGGGACGGGAGATACGCATTATTTT
few,TRBV6-5,NA,TRBJ2-6,CASKLQHSGANVLTF,TGTGCCAGCAAACTACAGCACTCTGGGGCCAACGTCCTGACTTTC
many,TRBV10-3,TRBD1,TRBJ2-1,CAISKTGGHNEQFF,TGTGCCATCAGCAAGACAGGGGGGCATAATGAGCAGTTCTTC
many,TRBV18,NA,TRBJ2-2,CASSRQNTGELFF,TGTGCCAGCTCACGACAGAACACCGGGGAGCTGTTTTTT
many,TRBV12-3/TRBV12-4,TRBD2,TRBJ2-1,CASSLEGGLAGNYNEQFF,TGTGCCAGCAGTTTAGAGGGGGGACTAGCGGGGAACTACAATGAGCAGTTCTTC
few,TRBV10-3,TRBD1,TRBJ1-1,CAISGVQGRTEAFF,TGTGCCATCAGTGGCGTACAGGGGCGGACTGAAGCTTTCTTT
once,TRBV2,NA,TRBJ2-5,CASMWQKVLETQYF,TGTGCCAGCATGTGGCAGAAGGTTTTAGAGACCCAGTACTTC
NA,TRBV6-2/TRBV6-3,NA,TRBJ2-1,CASSYRAEGLSYNEQFF,TGTGCCAGCAGTTACCGCGCAGAGGGACTTTCCTACAATGAGCAGTTCTTC
many,TRBV20-1,TRBD1,TRBJ1-2,CSARQGLSNYGYTF,TGCAGTGCCCGACAGGGACTATCCAACTATGGCTACACCTTC
many,TRBV11-2,TRBD1,TRBJ2-5,CASSPSRRTGPGETQYF,TGTGCCAGCAGCCCTTCAAGGAGGACAGGGCCTGGGGAGACCCAGTACTTC
few,TRBV7-2,NA,TRBJ2-3,CASSLGTSDTQYF,TGTGCCAGCAGCCTCGGGACTTCAGATACGCAGTATTTT
many,TRBV11-2,TRBD1,TRBJ2-5,CASSRGQGGGETQYF,TGTGCCAGCAGCCGCGGACAGGGAGGAGGAGAGACCCAGTACTTC
NA,TRBV29-1,NA,TRBJ2-1,CSVQHRSDGLQFF,TGCAGCGTTCAACACAGATCGGACGGATTGCAGTTCTTC
many,TRBV5-5,NA,TRBJ2-3,CASSLGGEFGLDTDTQYF,TGTGCCAGCAGCTTGGGTGGGGAGTTCGGACTCGACACAGATACGCAGTATTTT